The clone carrying this T cell receptor (beta chain) has a handful of counts. This entry belongs to a study of T cell repertoires in cytomegalovirus infection. V lost 2 bases and J lost 2, with 12 bases in between. Per germline, CDR1 MNHEY and CDR2 SVGEGT. This CDR3 region has 15 residues. MiXCR, run by TCRdb on the reads, gives a single entry per CDR3 protein. The sample contains about 260,000 distinct CDR3 sequences, approximately 13% of which appear only once. Material: PBMCs. The genes are TRBV6-2 or TRBV6-3 and TRBJ1-1; D possibly corresponds to TRBD1 (6 bases). The sequence came from a human donor in good health (CMV status not recorded). Some clones in this sample may be carry-over from other donors' samples. The CDR3 reads CASSYLTGDNTEAFF. As DNA, the CDR3 is TGTGCCAGCAGTTACCTGACAGGCGATAACACTGAAGCTTTCTTT.